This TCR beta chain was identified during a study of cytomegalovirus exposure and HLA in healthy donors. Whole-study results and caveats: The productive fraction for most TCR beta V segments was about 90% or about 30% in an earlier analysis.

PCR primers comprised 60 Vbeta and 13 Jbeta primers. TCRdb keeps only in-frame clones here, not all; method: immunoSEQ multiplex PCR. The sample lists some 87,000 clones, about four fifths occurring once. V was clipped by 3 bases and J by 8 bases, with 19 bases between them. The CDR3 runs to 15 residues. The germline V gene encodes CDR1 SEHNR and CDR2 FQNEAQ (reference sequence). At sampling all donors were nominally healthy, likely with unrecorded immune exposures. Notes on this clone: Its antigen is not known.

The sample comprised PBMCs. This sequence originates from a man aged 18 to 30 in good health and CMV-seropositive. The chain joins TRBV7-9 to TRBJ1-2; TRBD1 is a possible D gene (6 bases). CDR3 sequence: CASSLLNRDGTGYTF. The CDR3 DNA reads TGTGCCAGCAGCTTGTTAAACAGGGACGGGACGGGCTACACCTTC.